This entry concerns a single T cell receptor (beta chain). This specimen comes from a study of CD8 T cells in Susac syndrome. CDR1 is MDHEN, CDR2 SYDVKM, per germline. There are 15 residues in the CDR3. The J segment lost 2 bases and the V segment lost 6 bases, leaving 8 bases of the junction unmatched. It was with random hexamers that about 0.45 to 1 ug RNA was reverse transcribed. From the immunoSEQ multiplex PCR reads, TCRdb called clonotypes with MiXCR, one entry per CDR3 protein. The data hold roughly 200,000 distinct CDR3 sequences, with less than 95% observed a single time. The specimen was CD4+ T cells from PBMCs. The sequence came from a human donor in good health. The chain couples TRBV28 to TRBJ2-5; 8 bases are shared with TRBD1. The DNA of the CDR3 is TGTGCCAGCAGCCTACCGACAGGGGATCAAGAGACCCAGTACTTC. The encoded protein is CASSLPTGDQETQYF.